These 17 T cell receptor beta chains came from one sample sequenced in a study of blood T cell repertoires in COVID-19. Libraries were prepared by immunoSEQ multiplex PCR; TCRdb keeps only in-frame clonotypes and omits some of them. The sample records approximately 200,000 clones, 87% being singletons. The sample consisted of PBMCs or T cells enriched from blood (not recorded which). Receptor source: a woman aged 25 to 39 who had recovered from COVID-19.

This chain's CDR3 is CASSLVLAGAYNEQFF. CDR3 DNA: TGTGCCAGCAGCTTAGTGTTAGCGGGAGCCTACAATGAGCAGTTCTTC. The chain is built from TRBV7-8 and TRBJ2-1, with 9 bases fitting TRBD2. The germline CDR1 and CDR2 sequences are SGHVS and FQNEAQ. The CDR3 runs 16 residues. With V trimmed by 1 base and J by 2 bases, 3 bases remained unmatched.

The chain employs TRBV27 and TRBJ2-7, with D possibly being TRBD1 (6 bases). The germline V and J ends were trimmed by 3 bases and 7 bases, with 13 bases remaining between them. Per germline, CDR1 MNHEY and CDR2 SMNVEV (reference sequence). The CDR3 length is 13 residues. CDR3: CASSFNRVGEQYF. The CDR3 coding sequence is TGTGCCAGCAGTTTTAACAGGGTAGGGGAGCAGTACTTC.

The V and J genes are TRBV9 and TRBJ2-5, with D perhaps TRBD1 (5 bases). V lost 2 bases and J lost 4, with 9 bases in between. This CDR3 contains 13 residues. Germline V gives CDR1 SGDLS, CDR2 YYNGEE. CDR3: CASSVGRRETQYF. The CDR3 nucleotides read TGTGCCAGCAGCGTGGGGCGTCGAGAGACCCAGTACTTC.

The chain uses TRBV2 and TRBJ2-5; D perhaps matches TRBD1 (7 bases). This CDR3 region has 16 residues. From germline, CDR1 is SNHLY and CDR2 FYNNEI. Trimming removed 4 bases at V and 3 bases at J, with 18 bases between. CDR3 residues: CASSGGGDSREETQYF. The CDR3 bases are TGTGCCAGCAGTGGAGGAGGGGACAGCAGAGAAGAGACCCAGTACTTC.

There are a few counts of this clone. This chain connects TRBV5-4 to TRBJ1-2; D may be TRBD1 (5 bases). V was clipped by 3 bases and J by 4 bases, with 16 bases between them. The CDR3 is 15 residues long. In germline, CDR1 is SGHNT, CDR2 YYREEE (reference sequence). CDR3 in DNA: TGTGCCAGCAGCTGGGAACAGGAAAGGAGCTATGGCTACACCTTC. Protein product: CASSWEQERSYGYTF. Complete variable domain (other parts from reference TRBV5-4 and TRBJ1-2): ETGVTQSPTHLIKTRGQQVTLRCSSQSGHNTVSWYQQALGQGPQFIFQYYREEENGRGNFPPRFSGLQFPNYSSELNVNALELDDSALYLCASSWEQERSYGYTFGSGTRLTVV.

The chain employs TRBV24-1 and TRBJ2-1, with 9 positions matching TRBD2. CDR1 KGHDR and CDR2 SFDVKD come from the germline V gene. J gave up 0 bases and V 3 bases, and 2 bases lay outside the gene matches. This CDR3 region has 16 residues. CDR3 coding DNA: TGTGCCACCAGTGATGCTAGCGGGGCCTCCTACAATGAGCAGTTCTTC. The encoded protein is CATSDASGASYNEQFF.

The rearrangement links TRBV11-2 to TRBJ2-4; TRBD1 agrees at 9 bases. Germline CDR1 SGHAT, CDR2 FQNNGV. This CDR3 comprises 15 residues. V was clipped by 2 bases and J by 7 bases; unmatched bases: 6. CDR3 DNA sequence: TGTGCCAGCAGCTTAAATTGGGACAGGGTTAACATTCAGTACTTC. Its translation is CASSLNWDRVNIQYF. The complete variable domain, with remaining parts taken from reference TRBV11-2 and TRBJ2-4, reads EAGVAQSPRYKIIEKRQSVAFWCNPISGHATLYWYQQILGQGPKLLIQFQNNGVVDDSQLPKDRFSAERLKGVDSTLKIQPAKLEDSAVYLCASSLNWDRVNIQYFGAGTRLSVL.

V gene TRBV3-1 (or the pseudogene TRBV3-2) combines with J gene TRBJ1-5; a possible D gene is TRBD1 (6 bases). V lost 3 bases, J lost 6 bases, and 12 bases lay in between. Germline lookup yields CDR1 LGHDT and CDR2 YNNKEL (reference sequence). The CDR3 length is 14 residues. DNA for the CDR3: TGTGCCAGCAGCCAGGACAGTATAAGTCAGCCCCAGCATTTT. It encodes CASSQDSISQPQHF.

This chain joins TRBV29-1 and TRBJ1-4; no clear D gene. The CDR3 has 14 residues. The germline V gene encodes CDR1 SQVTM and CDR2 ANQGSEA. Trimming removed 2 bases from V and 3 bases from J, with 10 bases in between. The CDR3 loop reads CSVEIGRANEKLFF. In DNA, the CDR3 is TGCAGCGTTGAAATCGGGAGAGCTAATGAAAAACTGTTTTTT.

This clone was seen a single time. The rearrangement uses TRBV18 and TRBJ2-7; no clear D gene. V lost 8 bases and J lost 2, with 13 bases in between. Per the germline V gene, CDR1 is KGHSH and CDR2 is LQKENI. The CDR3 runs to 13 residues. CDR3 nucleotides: TGTGCCAGCGGAGACGCCGCCACCTACGAGCAGTACTTC. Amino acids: CASGDAATYEQYF. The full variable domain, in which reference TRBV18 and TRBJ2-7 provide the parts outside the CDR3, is NAGVMQNPRHLVRRRGQEARLRCSPMKGHSHVYWYRQLPEEGLKFMVYLQKENIIDESGMPKERFSAEFPKEGPSILRIQQVVRGDSAAYFCASGDAATYEQYFGPGTRLTVT.

CDR3 sequence (DNA): TGCAGCGTTGGAACAGGGACAGGGAAAGGTGGCTACACCTTC. This encodes CSVGTGTGKGGYTF. This chain joins TRBV29-1 and TRBJ1-2, with 9 bases lining up with TRBD1. CDR1 SQVTM and CDR2 ANQGSEA come from the germline V gene. V shed 4 bases and J 7 bases; nucleotides not matched to a gene: 10. The CDR3 loop spans 14 amino acids.

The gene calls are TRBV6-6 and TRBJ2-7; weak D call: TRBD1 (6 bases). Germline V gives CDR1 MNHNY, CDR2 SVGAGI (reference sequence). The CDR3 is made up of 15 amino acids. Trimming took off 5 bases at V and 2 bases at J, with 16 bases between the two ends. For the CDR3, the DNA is TGTGCCAGCAGTCTCACATCGGGACAAGCCTACGAGCAGTACTTC. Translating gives CASSLTSGQAYEQYF.

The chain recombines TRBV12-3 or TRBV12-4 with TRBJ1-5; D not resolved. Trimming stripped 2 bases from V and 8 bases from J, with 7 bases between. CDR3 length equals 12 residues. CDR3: CASSLSGKPQHF. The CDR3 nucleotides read TGTGCCAGCAGTTTATCGGGTAAGCCCCAGCATTTT.

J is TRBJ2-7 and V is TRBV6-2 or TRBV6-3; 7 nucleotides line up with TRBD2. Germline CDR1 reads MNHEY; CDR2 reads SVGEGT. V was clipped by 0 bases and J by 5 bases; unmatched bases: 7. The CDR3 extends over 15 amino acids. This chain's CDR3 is CASSYSRREQHEQYF. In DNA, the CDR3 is TGTGCCAGCAGTTACTCGCGGCGGGAGCAACACGAGCAGTACTTC.

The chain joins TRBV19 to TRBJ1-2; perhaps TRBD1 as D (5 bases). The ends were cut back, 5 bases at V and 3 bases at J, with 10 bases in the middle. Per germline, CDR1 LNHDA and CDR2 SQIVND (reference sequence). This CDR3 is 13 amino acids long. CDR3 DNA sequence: TGTGCCAGTAGTGTAGCGGGGGACTATGGCTACACCTTC. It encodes CASSVAGDYGYTF. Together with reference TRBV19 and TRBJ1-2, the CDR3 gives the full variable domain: DGGITQSPKYLFRKEGQNVTLSCEQNLNHDAMYWYRQDPGQGLRLIYYSQIVNDFQKGDIAEGYSVSREKKESFPLTVTSAQKNPTAFYLCASSVAGDYGYTFGSGTRLTVV.

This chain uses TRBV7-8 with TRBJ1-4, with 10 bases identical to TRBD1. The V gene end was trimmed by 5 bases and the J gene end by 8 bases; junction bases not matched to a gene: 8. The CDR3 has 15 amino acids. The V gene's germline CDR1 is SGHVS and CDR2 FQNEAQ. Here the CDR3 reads CASSVGQGVGEKLFF. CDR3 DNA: TGTGCCAGCAGCGTCGGACAGGGGGTGGGAGAAAAACTGTTTTTT.

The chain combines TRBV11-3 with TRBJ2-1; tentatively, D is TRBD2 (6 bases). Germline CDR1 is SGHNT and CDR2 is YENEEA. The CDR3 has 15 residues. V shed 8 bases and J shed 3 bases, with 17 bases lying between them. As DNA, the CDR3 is TGTGCCAGCGGAACCGGAGGGTCGTTCTACAATGAGCAGTTCTTC. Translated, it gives CASGTGGSFYNEQFF.